These 24 T cell receptor beta chains originate from one sample sequenced in a study of blood T cell repertoires in COVID-19. Assay: immunoSEQ multiplex PCR; the TCRdb copy retains only in-frame clones and omits some. In the table there are 55,000 to 90,000 clones, about 88% of which are singletons. The sequenced material came from peripheral blood. These receptor sequences come from a human donor in a cohort sampled during active COVID-19.

This clone ranks as medium-sized. The rearrangement uses TRBV3-1 (or the pseudogene TRBV3-2) and TRBJ1-6, with D uncertain. Germline V gene lookup returns CDR1 LGHDT and CDR2 YNNKEL (reference sequence). This CDR3 contains 15 residues. Trimming stripped 4 bases from V and 0 bases from J, with 7 bases between. The DNA of the CDR3 is TGTGCCAGCAGCCTATCCAGCTCCTATAATTCACCCCTCCACTTT. Its protein product is CASSLSSSYNSPLHF.

The chain uses TRBV27 and TRBJ2-3; 12 nucleotides agree with TRBD2. Germline CDR1 reads MNHEY; CDR2 reads SMNVEV (reference sequence). V trimming: 2 bases; J trimming: 5 bases; junction bases outside the gene matches: 5. This CDR3 is 16 amino acids long. CDR3: CASSLGLAGGGDTQYF. CDR3 sequence (DNA): TGTGCCAGCAGTTTAGGGCTAGCGGGAGGGGGAGATACGCAGTATTTT.

The chain recombines TRBV5-1 with TRBJ1-1; 7 nucleotides align to TRBD1. Trimming removed 7 bases from V and 4 bases from J; junction bases left unmatched: 10. This CDR3 is 14 amino acids long. CDR1 and CDR2 (germline): SGHRS, YFSETQ. CDR3 sequence: CASSPGGWGTEAFF. CDR3 nucleotide sequence: TGCGCCAGCTCTCCAGGGGGGTGGGGCACTGAAGCTTTCTTT.

The chain is built from TRBV24-1 and TRBJ2-4, with D possibly being TRBD1 (6 bases). The germline V gene has CDR1 KGHDR and CDR2 SFDVKD. V was pared by 5 bases and J by 4 bases, with 11 bases between. The CDR3 is 14 amino acids. The CDR3 protein is CATSGNTGKNIQYF. The CDR3 DNA reads as TGTGCCACCAGTGGTAATACAGGGAAAAACATTCAGTACTTC.

The chain combines TRBV30 with TRBJ1-1; 8 nucleotides line up with TRBD1. The junction had 8 bases not matched to a gene; V was cut back by 5 bases and J by 3 bases. Germline lookup yields CDR1 GTSNPN and CDR2 SVGIG (reference sequence). This CDR3 is 14 amino acids long. CDR3 DNA sequence: TGTGCCTGGGAACGACAGGGGCCCTACACTGAAGCTTTCTTT. Translating gives CAWERQGPYTEAFF.

For this clone: The sample contains more than one DNA sequence encoding this CDR3. The chain recombines TRBV5-6 with TRBJ1-1; D remains unclear. CDR1 SGHDT and CDR2 YYEEEE come from the germline V gene. V gave up 2 bases and J gave up 1 base, with 6 bases separating them. The CDR3 is made up of 13 amino acids. CDR3 bases: TGTGCCAGCAGCTTAGTGAGGAACACTGAAGCTTTCTTT. Translating gives CASSLVRNTEAFF. Drawing the rest from reference TRBV5-6 and TRBJ1-1, the complete variable domain is DAGVTQSPTHLIKTRGQQVTLRCSPKSGHDTVSWYQQALGQGPQFIFQYYEEEERQRGNFPDRFSGHQFPNYSSELNVNALLLGDSALYLCASSLVRNTEAFFGQGTRLTVV.

This rearrangement joins TRBV9 to TRBJ2-1; TRBD2 might be the D (7 bases). V was trimmed by 3 bases and J by 0 bases, leaving 10 bases between them. In germline, CDR1 is SGDLS, CDR2 YYNGEE. This CDR3 comprises 15 residues. The CDR3 region is CASSEGGGSYNEQFF. In nucleotides, the CDR3 is TGTGCCAGCAGCGAGGGAGGGGGCTCCTACAATGAGCAGTTCTTC.

This chain connects TRBV24-1 to TRBJ1-5, with no clear D. There are 14 residues in the CDR3. The V and J ends lost 5 bases and 0 bases respectively, with 7 bases between them. Germline V gene sequence: CDR1 KGHDR, CDR2 SFDVKD. CDR3 sequence: CATSAAYSNQPQHF. The DNA of the CDR3 is TGTGCCACCAGTGCAGCGTATAGCAATCAGCCCCAGCATTTT.

The chain joins TRBV27 to TRBJ2-5, with TRBD2 identical over 8 bases. Trimming at V came to 5 bases and at J to 9 bases, leaving 14 bases not matched to a gene. This CDR3 is 15 amino acids long. Germline V gives CDR1 MNHEY, CDR2 SMNVEV (reference sequence). For the CDR3, the DNA is TGTGCCAGCAGTCCAGCTTCTCCGGGACTAGATGCCCAGTACTTC. This translates into CASSPASPGLDAQYF.

V usage is TRBV29-1 and J usage is TRBJ2-1; possible D gene TRBD2, 5 bases. V lost 4 bases to trimming and J lost 6 bases, with 13 bases between them. The CDR3 runs to 13 residues. The germline CDR1 and CDR2 sequences are SQVTM and ANQGSEA. CDR3 nucleotides: TGCAGCGTTGTAGTGACTACTCCCAATGAGCAGTTCTTC. It translates to CSVVVTTPNEQFF.

The chain is built from TRBV7-9 and TRBJ2-3, with D tentatively TRBD1 (6 bases). The CDR3 is 13 residues long. The germline CDR1 and CDR2 sequences are SEHNR and FQNEAQ (reference sequence). Deletions cut 5 bases from V and 9 bases from J, with 15 bases between. This CDR3 reads CASSPKDSETQYF. CDR3 nucleotides: TGTGCCAGCAGCCCCAAGGACAGCGAGACGCAGTATTTT.

The chain combines TRBV5-1 with TRBJ2-3; possibly TRBD2 for D (6 bases). The CDR3 has 14 residues. V was cut by 2 bases and J by 4 bases, with 11 bases left in between. CDR1 and CDR2 (germline): SGHRS, YFSETQ. CDR3 protein: CASSFLGEADTQYF. In nucleotides, the CDR3 is TGCGCCAGCAGCTTCCTGGGGGAGGCAGATACGCAGTATTTT.

This chain uses TRBV21-1 with TRBJ2-5; TRBD2, the D gene given by the table, was not confirmed from the DNA. TRBV21-1 corresponds to a pseudogene. CDR3 size: 15 residues. This CDR3 is CASSKRARVQETQYF. CDR3 DNA sequence: TGTGCCAGCAGCAAACGAGCGAGGGTCCAAGAGACCCAGTACTTC.

The chain uses TRBV28 and TRBJ1-3; 7 positions agree with TRBD1. In germline, CDR1 is MDHEN, CDR2 SYDVKM. V was pared by 4 bases and J by 0 bases, with 3 bases of the junction left unmatched. The length of the CDR3 is 15 residues. CDR3 nucleotide sequence: TGTGCCAGCAGTTCCGGGACAGCCTCTGGAAACACCATATATTTT. It specifies CASSSGTASGNTIYF.

The genes are TRBV5-4 and TRBJ2-3, with D possibly being TRBD2 (6 bases). The CDR3 is 13 amino acids. The germline CDR1 and CDR2 sequences are SGHNT and YYREEE (reference sequence). Trimming shortened V by 1 base and J by 4 bases, and 7 bases separated the two germline ends. CDR3 region: CASSLWRADTQYF. The CDR3 DNA sequence: TGTGCCAGCAGCTTGTGGAGGGCAGATACGCAGTATTTT.

The chain recombines TRBV9 with TRBJ1-1; D ambiguous. This CDR3 is 14 amino acids long. Trimming removed 0 bases at V and 4 bases at J, with 10 bases between. Germline values: CDR1 SGDLS, CDR2 YYNGEE. CDR3 in amino acids: CASSVVNIPTEAFF. CDR3 bases: TGTGCCAGCAGCGTAGTGAACATCCCCACTGAAGCTTTCTTT.

This rearrangement joins TRBV10-2 to TRBJ2-1; D may be TRBD2 (5 bases). Germline V gene lookup returns CDR1 WSHSY and CDR2 SAAADI. The CDR3 length is 13 residues. V lost 7 bases and J 8 bases, leaving 15 bases between the germline ends. In nucleotides, the CDR3 is TGCGCCAGCAAGGCGACTAACTTGGATGAGCAGTTCTTC. This gives the protein CASKATNLDEQFF.

The V call is TRBV6-6, the J call TRBJ2-3; no firm D call. The CDR3 has 12 amino acids. V lost 5 bases to trimming and J lost 6 bases, with 9 bases between them. Germline V CDR1 and CDR2: MNHNY, SVGAGI (reference sequence). The CDR3: CASSPTEDTQYF. Here the CDR3 DNA reads TGTGCCAGCAGTCCCACAGAGGATACGCAGTATTTT.

The chain recombines TRBV19 with TRBJ1-1; D is perhaps TRBD1 (5 bases). V was trimmed by 10 bases and J by 1 base, leaving 10 bases between them. Per germline, CDR1 LNHDA and CDR2 SQIVND (reference sequence). This CDR3 has 12 residues. CDR3 in amino acids: CATSGGNTEAFF. The CDR3 DNA is TGTGCCACCTCGGGGGGGAACACTGAAGCTTTCTTT.

This clone was counted a few times. The chain recombines TRBV4-1 with TRBJ2-7; 7 nucleotides agree with TRBD2. Germline V lookup: CDR1 MGHRA, CDR2 YSYEKL. Trimming took 1 base from V and 5 from J; bases not matched to a gene: 8. The CDR3 consists of 15 residues. CDR3: CASSQVGGSPHEQYF. The DNA of the CDR3 is TGCGCCAGCAGCCAAGTCGGCGGGAGCCCCCACGAGCAGTACTTC.

The V gene is TRBV27, the J gene TRBJ2-3, with 7 nucleotides matching TRBD1. The CDR3 is made up of 14 amino acids. V was pared by 3 bases and J by 5 bases, with 5 bases of the junction left unmatched. Germline CDR1 is MNHEY and CDR2 is SMNVEV (reference sequence). The CDR3, as DNA: TGTGCCAGCAGTTTCGAGGGGGCTGAAGATACGCAGTATTTT. It specifies CASSFEGAEDTQYF.

The chain recombines TRBV19 with TRBJ2-1, with TRBD2 identical over 11 bases. Per the germline V gene, CDR1 is LNHDA and CDR2 is SQIVND (reference sequence). V gave up 6 bases and J gave up 6 bases; unmatched junction bases: 7. The CDR3 sequence is 15 residues long. The CDR3 sequence is CASRSLAGDSNEQFF. CDR3 coding DNA: TGTGCCAGTAGGTCACTAGCGGGAGACTCCAATGAGCAGTTCTTC.

The rearrangement uses TRBV11-2 and TRBJ2-1; 13 positions agree with TRBD2. Germline CDR1 and CDR2: SGHAT and FQNNGV. The CDR3 spans 16 residues. V dropped 5 bases and J dropped 8; count of bases not matched to a gene: 9. CDR3 nucleotide sequence: TGTGCCAGCAGCCCTCGGACTAGCGGGAGAGGCGATGAGCAGTTCTTC. Amino acid sequence: CASSPRTSGRGDEQFF.

The chain carries TRBV4-1 and TRBJ2-5, with D perhaps matching TRBD1 (7 bases). The germline gives CDR1 MGHRA, CDR2 YSYEKL. Trimming took off 3 bases at V and 2 bases at J, with 19 bases between the two ends. The CDR3 length is 17 residues. The CDR3 loop is CASSQSGGGGFQETQYF. The CDR3 nucleotides are TGCGCCAGCAGCCAGAGCGGCGGAGGGGGCTTTCAAGAGACCCAGTACTTC.